These 27 T cell receptor beta chains were all obtained from the same sample, sequenced in a study of blood T cells in healthy people across ages. A second PCR, run for about 7 to 11 cycles, used a sample-barcoded 5' primer plus a J-beta primer mix. TCRdb re-derived calls from the 5' RACE reads in MiXCR, one entry per CDR3 protein. The table records 1 million or so distinct CDR3 sequences, roughly 24% of them present only once. These data were also reused for a study on T cells of mothers and their children.

Sequenced: blood. These receptors were taken from a girl between 2 and 10 years old in good health.

The gene calls are TRBV6-6 and TRBJ2-5; D perhaps matches TRBD1 (6 bases). The CDR3 totals 14 residues. V lost 6 bases to trimming and J lost 0 bases, with 11 bases between them. Germline assignment: CDR1 MNHNY and CDR2 SVGAGI (reference sequence). The CDR3 reads CASRKTGYQETQYF. CDR3 nucleotide sequence: TGTGCCAGCAGGAAAACAGGGTACCAAGAGACCCAGTACTTC.

The V call is TRBV12-3 or TRBV12-4, the J call TRBJ2-3; D ambiguous. The V end was cut by 6 bases, the J end by 5 bases, with 9 bases between. The CDR3 has 12 amino acids. CDR3 DNA sequence: TGTGCCAGCAGCACATCCGGAGATACGCAGTATTTT. Protein product: CASSTSGDTQYF.

Many counts were recorded for this clonotype. The chain has TRBV12-3 or TRBV12-4 and TRBJ2-5; D gene unclear. V was cut by 3 bases and J by 1 base, with 9 bases left in between. This CDR3 is 14 amino acids long. The CDR3 DNA reads as TGTGCCAGCAGTTTGCGATCCCCCCAAGAGACCCAGTACTTC. It encodes CASSLRSPQETQYF.

The chain uses TRBV2 and TRBJ1-1; D not resolved. With 0 bases removed from V and 5 bases from J, the gap between germline ends came to 4 bases. This CDR3 spans 12 amino acids. Germline loops: CDR1 SNHLY, CDR2 FYNNEI. Here the CDR3 reads CASSEATTEAFF. The CDR3 region has the DNA TGTGCCAGCAGTGAAGCAACGACTGAAGCTTTCTTT.

This clonotype was detected only a few times. The gene calls are TRBV7-9 and TRBJ2-5; D gene uncertain. The DNA end favors TRBJ2-7, so the J call may be wrong. CDR3 size: 16 residues. Germline lookup yields CDR1 SEHNR and CDR2 FQNEAQ (reference sequence). CDR3 sequence: CASSGGIGGSSYEQYF. CDR3 DNA sequence: TGTGCCAGCAGCGGTGGGATCGGCGGATCTTCCTACGAGCAGTACTTC.

The rearrangement uses TRBV20-1 and TRBJ2-5; TRBD1 matches at 7 bases. The J call may be mistaken, given a closer DNA end match to TRBJ2-1. The CDR3 extends over 14 amino acids. CDR1 DFQATT and CDR2 SNEGSKA come from the germline V gene (reference sequence). The CDR3 DNA reads TGCAGTGCTGAGGACAGGAAAGGAGTAAATGAGCAGTTCTTC. As protein: CSAEDRKGVNEQFF.

The chain carries TRBV2 and TRBJ2-7; the match to TRBD1 covers 8 bases. After removal of 7 bases from V and 3 bases from J, the junction contained 5 bases not matched to a gene. Germline loops: CDR1 SNHLY, CDR2 FYNNEI. The CDR3 loop spans 13 amino acids. CDR3 loop: CASTGTGYYEQYF. DNA of the CDR3: TGTGCCAGCACCGGGACAGGATACTACGAGCAGTACTTC.

Notes on this clonotype: A single base separates this from a much larger clone, so it may be a read error. The V gene is TRBV28, the J gene TRBJ2-5; no definite D call. In germline, CDR1 is MDHEN, CDR2 SYDVKM. The CDR3 loop spans 12 amino acids. The V end lost 8 bases, the J end lost 0 bases, and 7 bases lay between the germline ends. This CDR3 reads CASGRYQETQYF. The CDR3 nucleotides are TGTGCCAGCGGCAGGTACCAAGAGACCCAGTACTTC.

This rearrangement joins TRBV10-3 to TRBJ2-5; 10 bases match TRBD1. Germline V gives CDR1 ENHRY, CDR2 SYGVKD. Trimming took 8 bases from V and 4 from J; bases not matched to a gene: 4. This CDR3 is built from 13 residues. CDR3 residues: CAIRDRGGETQYF. The CDR3, as DNA: TGTGCCATCCGGGACAGGGGAGGAGAGACCCAGTACTTC.

There are a few counts of this clonotype. The chain employs TRBV20-1 and TRBJ1-1; 9 nucleotides agree with TRBD1. Germline lookup yields CDR1 DFQATT and CDR2 SNEGSKA (reference sequence). J lost 2 bases, V lost 3 bases, and 10 bases had no gene match. The CDR3 is made up of 16 amino acids. The CDR3 DNA reads TGCAGTGCTAGCCCGAGGGACAGGGCCTACAACACTGAAGCTTTCTTT. Protein product: CSASPRDRAYNTEAFF.

This clonotype was observed a few times. This sequence joins TRBV13 and TRBJ2-5; D remains unclear. CDR1 PRHDT and CDR2 FYEKMQ come from the germline V gene (reference sequence). CDR3 length equals 13 residues. Trimming pared 11 bases from V and 5 bases from J, leaving 18 bases between. The CDR3 spells CAGPDQRRETQYF. CDR3 DNA: TGTGCCGGCCCGGACCAAAGGCGGGAGACCCAGTACTTC.

The sample holds a few counts of this clonotype. The rearrangement links TRBV2 to TRBJ2-3; D not resolved. Germline V gene lookup returns CDR1 SNHLY and CDR2 FYNNEI. The V end was cut by 2 bases, the J end by 13 bases, with 16 bases between. CDR3 size: 13 residues. The CDR3 is CASSELFFDGKYF. The CDR3 nucleotides read TGTGCCAGCAGTGAATTATTCTTCGATGGCAAGTATTTT.

The V call is TRBV4-2, the J call TRBJ2-7; 9 bases are a match to TRBD2. Germline CDR1 reads LGHNA; CDR2 reads YNFKEQ. Trimming cost V 0 bases and J 2 bases; bases outside gene matches: 5. The CDR3 extends over 16 amino acids. CDR3 bases: TGTGCCAGCAGCCAAGATAGGGCTAGCGGGGCCTACGAGCAGTACTTC. It specifies CASSQDRASGAYEQYF.

The chain combines TRBV12-3 or TRBV12-4 with TRBJ1-2, with D perhaps TRBD1 (6 bases). The V end was cut by 5 bases, the J end by 8 bases, with 15 bases between. The CDR3 extends over 13 amino acids. In DNA, the CDR3 is TGTGCCAGCAGTGACCGGGACATAGAAGGCTACACCTTC. The encoded protein is CASSDRDIEGYTF.

This clonotype was detected only a few times. The chain has TRBV7-8 and TRBJ2-5; D gene unclear. Germline CDR1 reads SGHVS; CDR2 reads FQNEAQ. V gave up 8 bases and J gave up 1 base, with 14 bases separating them. This CDR3 has 14 residues. The CDR3, as DNA: TGTGCCAGCCTCTCGGGTCGGATCCAAGAGACCCAGTACTTC. The encoded protein is CASLSGRIQETQYF.

A few counts support this clonotype. The chain links TRBV11-1 to TRBJ2-7; D call uncertain. The CDR3 sequence is 11 residues long. The V end lost 6 bases, the J end lost 6 bases, and 9 bases lay between the germline ends. Germline-derived CDR1 and CDR2 are SGHAT and FQDESV (reference sequence). This CDR3 reads CASSGSAEQYF. The DNA for the CDR3 is TGTGCCAGCAGTGGTTCGGCCGAGCAGTACTTC.

This rearrangement joins TRBV5-1 to TRBJ1-1, with 9 bases identical to TRBD1. V shed 4 bases and J 0 bases; nucleotides not matched to a gene: 10. The CDR3 covers 17 residues. Germline assignment: CDR1 SGHRS and CDR2 YFSETQ. The CDR3 protein is CASSLSGGTGLNTEAFF. The CDR3, as DNA: TGCGCCAGCAGCCTGTCGGGGGGGACAGGGCTGAACACTGAAGCTTTCTTT.

This clonotype was detected a few times. The genes are TRBV9 and TRBJ2-5; D might be TRBD1 (5 bases). Germline lookup yields CDR1 SGDLS and CDR2 YYNGEE. The CDR3 is made up of 15 amino acids. The V and J ends lost 3 bases and 4 bases respectively, with 16 bases between them. DNA for the CDR3: TGTGCCAGCAGCGATGAAGGGGATTCAGGAGAGACCCAGTACTTC. Amino acid sequence: CASSDEGDSGETQYF.

In this sample, this clonotype turned up a few times. This chain links TRBV3-1 with TRBJ1-4; the D is unclear. Trimming removed 7 bases at V and 6 bases at J, with 18 bases between. Germline-derived CDR1 and CDR2 are LGHDT and YNNKEL (reference sequence). The CDR3 is 15 residues long. CDR3 sequence (DNA): TGTGCCAGCAACCTCATCCGGGAGGAGGATGAAAAACTGTTTTTT. Amino acid sequence: CASNLIREEDEKLFF.

This clonotype occurred a few times. The chain uses TRBV20-1 and TRBJ1-6, with 9 bases that match TRBD1. The germline V gene encodes CDR1 DFQATT and CDR2 SNEGSKA (reference sequence). The CDR3 covers 15 residues. V lost 6 bases, J lost 14 bases, and 17 bases stayed unmatched. The CDR3 here is CSAIPTGTGSLTLHF. The CDR3 coding sequence is TGCAGTGCCATTCCAACCGGGACAGGGTCTTTAACCCTCCACTTT.

Concerning this clonotype: At one end, the junction sequence differs from germline, possibly due to a read error. J is TRBJ2-5 and V is TRBV19; maybe TRBD2 (5 bases). The CDR3 spans 15 residues. The germline gives CDR1 LNHDA, CDR2 SQIVND (reference sequence). The DNA of the CDR3 is TGTGCCAGTAGTCCCTCGGGAAATGAAAACAATGAGCGGTTCTTC. Its protein is CASSPSGNENNERFF.

In its sample, this clonotype was seen a few times. The chain has TRBV7-3 and TRBJ2-1; D perhaps matches TRBD1 (5 bases). Trimming removed 5 bases at V and 1 base at J, with 18 bases between. This CDR3 contains 17 residues. The germline CDR1 and CDR2 sequences are SGHTA and FQGTGA. CDR3 residues: CASSLQGGRWSYNEQFF. The CDR3 DNA sequence: TGTGCCAGCAGCCTCCAGGGTGGTAGATGGTCCTACAATGAGCAGTTCTTC.

This chain links TRBV29-1 with TRBJ2-1, with a possible D match to TRBD1 (6 bases). V was shortened by 6 bases and J by 4 bases, with 19 bases between the two germline ends. Germline assignment: CDR1 SQVTM and CDR2 ANQGSEA. The CDR3 extends over 15 amino acids. The CDR3 coding sequence is TGCAGCGTATTCGCACCGGGACACAAGTACAATGAGCAGTTCTTC. This gives the protein CSVFAPGHKYNEQFF.

The chain couples TRBV20-1 to TRBJ2-5; no firm D call. V shed 0 bases and J shed 9 bases, with 23 bases lying between them. The CDR3 loop spans 16 amino acids. Germline V gene sequence: CDR1 DFQATT, CDR2 SNEGSKA (reference sequence). The CDR3 sequence is CSARDIEARGIEAQYF. The CDR3, as DNA: TGCAGTGCTAGAGATATTGAGGCTAGAGGTATCGAGGCCCAGTACTTC.

This chain links TRBV7-2 with TRBJ2-4, with 11 bases identical to TRBD1. J was trimmed by 8 bases and V by 6 bases; bases with no gene match: 9. CDR3 length: 15 residues. Germline V CDR1 and CDR2: SGHTA, FQGNSA. The DNA of the CDR3 is TGTGCCAGCAGTCTCGGACAGGGGGCTGGGGACATTCAGTACTTC. It is translated as CASSLGQGAGDIQYF.

This clonotype has just a few counts. The genes are TRBV2 and TRBJ2-1; either TRBD1 or TRBD2 may fit D (6 bases each). Germline CDR1 and CDR2: SNHLY and FYNNEI. The CDR3 runs to 13 residues. Trimming shortened V by 10 bases and J by 8 bases, and 18 bases separated the two germline ends. The CDR3 sequence is CANSIRGPHEQFF. CDR3 DNA: TGTGCCAACTCGATACGGGGGCCCCATGAGCAGTTCTTC.

The CDR3 loop reads CASSRQGPQETQYF. The CDR3, as DNA: TGTGCCAGCAGTCGACAGGGGCCCCAAGAGACCCAGTACTTC. This chain connects TRBV6-6 to TRBJ2-5; TRBD1 agrees at 8 bases. With 5 bases clipped from V and 1 base from J, the junction kept 3 bases outside the gene matches. This CDR3 has 14 amino acids. CDR1 is MNHNY, CDR2 SVGAGI, per germline (reference sequence).